This entry features one TCR beta chain sequence. Its antigen remains unknown. The study assayed around 9 x 10^4 TCR templates per sample. The repertoire was sequenced with immunoSEQ multiplex PCR; TCRdb's copy has only in-frame clones and lacks some. This sample carries fewer than 100,000 clones, 95% of them seen once, and the ten largest clones take less than 20%. This CDR3 has 17 residues. The ends lost 4 bases at V and 5 bases at J; junction bases unmatched: 13. The germline gives CDR1 SGHTA, CDR2 FQGNSA. The sample is drawn from a study of siplizumab effects on memory and regulatory T cells. Findings of the study overall: Many proliferating CD4+ or CD8+ clones remained unclassified. Roughly 80-96% of them could not be assigned either a naive or a memory phenotype.

Sample: CD8+ T cells sorted from blood. The rearrangement joins TRBV7-2 to TRBJ2-2; TRBD2 aligns across 7 bases. The sequence derives from a human donor in good health. The CDR3 nucleotides are TGTGCCAGCAGCTCCCCAACAGCGGGGCTGGAGACCGGGGAGCTGTTTTTT. It specifies CASSSPTAGLETGELFF.